This T cell receptor beta chain was observed in a study of T cell repertoires in cytomegalovirus infection. Study information: Indications of both CMV infection and matching HLA type were provided by public TCR beta signatures.

Points on this clonotype: The antigen remains unidentified.

TCRdb processed the reads anew with MiXCR; each CDR3 protein has one entry. The data show 630,000 or so distinct CDR3 sequences, about 24% seen once. With V trimmed by 6 bases and J by 3 bases, 10 bases remained unmatched. Germline CDR1 reads LNHDA; CDR2 reads SQIVND (reference sequence). This CDR3 has 15 amino acids. General observations from the study: CMV carriers having the relevant HLA were flagged by cumulative public TCR beta family frequency. It was HLA-C-restricted CMV-specific TCR beta clonotypes that dominated the response ex vivo.

Sequenced input: CD8+ T cells from PBMCs. The receptor's source is a human donor in good health (CMV status not recorded). Some clones in this sample may be carry-over from other donors' samples. The chain carries TRBV19 and TRBJ1-1; 7 bases map to TRBD1. The CDR3 spells CASSLTGTAYTEAFF. In nucleotides, the CDR3 is TGTGCCAGTAGCCTTACCGGGACAGCCTACACTGAAGCTTTCTTT.